One sample yielded the 9 T cell receptor beta chains listed below, sequenced in a study of beta chain features in type 1 diabetes. Every bit of the isolated RNA underwent reverse transcription, so sequencing read expressed TCRB transcripts. Only in-frame clones appear in the TCRdb table, and some are missing; sequencing was by immunoSEQ multiplex PCR. The sample lists 350,000 to 400,000 clones; approximately 16% were seen once. The sample taken for sequencing was naive CD4+ T cells from blood. The receptor source for this set is a woman aged 18 to 35 in good health.

This clone was seen more than once but under ten times. The DNA of the CDR3 is TGTGCCAGCAGCCGTCCGGGAGGCACTGAAGCTTTCTTT. This sequence encodes CASSRPGGTEAFF. The chain has TRBV6-5 and TRBJ1-1; D is ambiguous. The ends were cut back, 6 bases at V and 4 bases at J, with 12 bases in the middle. There are 13 residues in the CDR3. The germline CDR1 and CDR2 sequences are MNHEY and SVGAGI.

This clone has only a few counts. The chain recombines TRBV7-6 with TRBJ2-5; possible D gene TRBD2, 5 bases. Germline V gene data show CDR1 as SGHVS and CDR2 as FNYEAQ. The ends were cut back, 4 bases at V and 5 bases at J, with 17 bases in the middle. The CDR3 sequence is 15 residues long. The CDR3 sequence is CASSSGTRFTETQYF. In DNA, the CDR3 is TGTGCCAGCAGCTCAGGCACTAGATTTACGGAGACCCAGTACTTC.

This clone showed up just a few times. This chain connects TRBV28 to TRBJ2-1, with TRBD1 identical over 9 bases. Germline assignment: CDR1 MDHEN and CDR2 SYDVKM. The CDR3 is 15 residues long. Germline trimming cut 4 bases from V and 6 bases from J; bases unmatched to any gene: 7. The CDR3: CASSSGTGTLNEQFF. CDR3 coding DNA: TGTGCCAGCAGTTCCGGGACAGGGACACTCAATGAGCAGTTCTTC.

This clone has just a few counts. The V gene is TRBV7-2, the J gene TRBJ1-2; the match to TRBD1 covers 7 bases. V shed 4 bases, J shed 6 bases, and the junction held 8 bases outside the gene matches. This CDR3 contains 14 residues. Germline CDR1 and CDR2: SGHTA and FQGNSA. CDR3: CASSSQRGPHGYTF. CDR3 in DNA: TGTGCCAGCAGCTCCCAAAGGGGGCCTCATGGCTACACCTTC.

This clone was seen a few times. The rearrangement joins TRBV7-9 to TRBJ2-7, with TRBD1 matching over 8 bases. Germline-derived CDR1 and CDR2 are SEHNR and FQNEAQ (reference sequence). V shed 1 base and J 3 bases; nucleotides not matched to a gene: 17. This CDR3 is built from 19 residues. CDR3: CASSLVGWSMGDRSYEQYF. CDR3 nucleotides: TGTGCCAGCAGCTTAGTTGGGTGGTCGATGGGGGACAGGAGCTACGAGCAGTACTTC.

Only a few counts were recorded for this clone. The chain uses TRBV28 and TRBJ1-1; perhaps TRBD1 as D (6 bases). Germline V gives CDR1 MDHEN, CDR2 SYDVKM. The length of the CDR3 is 14 residues. Trimming removed 10 bases at V and 2 bases at J, with 17 bases between. CDR3 region: CAIPMGAGNTEAFF. The CDR3 DNA reads as TGTGCCATCCCGATGGGGGCAGGAAACACTGAAGCTTTCTTT.

In DNA, the CDR3 is TGTGCCAGCAGTTCCGGACAGAGGCCCTACGAGCAGTACTTC. As protein: CASSSGQRPYEQYF. The J gene is TRBJ2-7, the V gene TRBV6-5; possibly TRBD1 for D (6 bases). Germline V lookup: CDR1 MNHEY, CDR2 SVGAGI. V was cut by 4 bases and J by 2 bases, with 12 bases left in between. CDR3 size: 14 residues.

The chain is built from TRBV5-6 and TRBJ1-1, with a weak D call TRBD1 (5 bases). CDR1 and CDR2 from the germline V gene are SGHDT and YYEEEE. This CDR3 has 14 residues. V was cut by 3 bases and J by 4 bases, with 13 bases left in between. The CDR3 sequence is CASSSGGWGTEAFF. In DNA, the CDR3 is TGTGCCAGCAGCTCCGGGGGTTGGGGCACTGAAGCTTTCTTT.

This clone has only a few counts. The V and J genes are TRBV19 and TRBJ2-1; TRBD1 aligns across 11 bases. The germline V gene has CDR1 LNHDA and CDR2 SQIVND (reference sequence). Trimming cost V 6 bases and J 1 base; bases outside gene matches: 2. The CDR3 extends over 15 amino acids. The DNA for the CDR3 is TGTGCCAGTAGGGGGACAGGGGGGTCCTACAATGAGCAGTTCTTC. Translation gives CASRGTGGSYNEQFF.